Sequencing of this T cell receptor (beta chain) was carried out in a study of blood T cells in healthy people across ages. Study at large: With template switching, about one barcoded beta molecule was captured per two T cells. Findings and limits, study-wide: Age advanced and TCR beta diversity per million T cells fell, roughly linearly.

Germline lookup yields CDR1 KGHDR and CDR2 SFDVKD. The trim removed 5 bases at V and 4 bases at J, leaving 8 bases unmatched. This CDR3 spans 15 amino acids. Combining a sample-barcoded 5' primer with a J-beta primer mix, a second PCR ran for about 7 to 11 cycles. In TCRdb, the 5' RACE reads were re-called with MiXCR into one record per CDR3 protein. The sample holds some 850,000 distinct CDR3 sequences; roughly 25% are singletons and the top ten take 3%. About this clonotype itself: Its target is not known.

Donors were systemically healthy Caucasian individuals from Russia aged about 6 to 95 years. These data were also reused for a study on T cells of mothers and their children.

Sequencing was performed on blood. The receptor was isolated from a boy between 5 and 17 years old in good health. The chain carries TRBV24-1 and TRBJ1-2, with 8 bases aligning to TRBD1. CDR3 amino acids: CATSALTGAGYGYTF. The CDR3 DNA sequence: TGTGCCACCAGTGCCCTGACAGGGGCCGGCTATGGCTACACCTTC.